These T cell receptor beta chains were read from a single sample in a study of blood T cell repertoires in COVID-19. Measured with immunoSEQ multiplex PCR; TCRdb has only the in-frame clones, and not every one. The data show 220,000 or so clones, with around four fifths seen just once and 8.2% held by the top ten. Material for sequencing was peripheral blood. The source is a woman of 80 years or more with COVID-19, enrolled during active disease. Each CDR3 is given with its conserved first and last residue. Only part of the rows carry a size: once, few, many, or a class if the clone is expanded.

V	J	size	CDR3
TRBV9	TRBJ2-5	NA	CASSVEAGGGETQYF
TRBV18	TRBJ1-2	NA	CASSLGQGNYGYTF
TRBV5-4	TRBJ2-7	NA	CASSGAYSGEQYF
TRBV6-5	TRBJ2-7	few	CASRRDHLLYEQYF
TRBV2	TRBJ1-5	NA	CASSASGLNQPQHF
TRBV14	TRBJ2-3	NA	CASSLRGLIPNTDTQYF
TRBV5-6	TRBJ2-5	NA	CASSRRRQGARVQETQYF
TRBV29-1	TRBJ1-1	NA	CSVSGTGGSEAFF
TRBV9	TRBJ2-7	once	CASSVTGVSYEQYF
TRBV29-1	TRBJ1-1	NA	CSVTWGGTEAFF
TRBV3-1/TRBV3-2	TRBJ1-4	once	CASSLGQGREKLFF
TRBV5-1	TRBJ1-6	NA	CASSLDGGDSPLHF
TRBV27	TRBJ2-2	once	CASSLGGTGELFF
TRBV4-3	TRBJ1-1	NA	CASSQGAGSNTEAFF
TRBV28	TRBJ1-5	NA	CASTSGGTGGSGKPQHF